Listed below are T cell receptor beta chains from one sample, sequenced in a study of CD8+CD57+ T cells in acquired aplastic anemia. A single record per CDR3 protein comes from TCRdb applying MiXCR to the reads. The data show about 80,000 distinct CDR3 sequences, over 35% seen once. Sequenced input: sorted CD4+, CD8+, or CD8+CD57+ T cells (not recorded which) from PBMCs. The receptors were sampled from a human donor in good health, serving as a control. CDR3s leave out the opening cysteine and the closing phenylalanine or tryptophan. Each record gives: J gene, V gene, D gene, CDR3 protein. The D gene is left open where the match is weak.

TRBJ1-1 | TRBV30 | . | AWSSVNGQRAF
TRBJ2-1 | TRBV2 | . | ARTSGGGTYNEQF
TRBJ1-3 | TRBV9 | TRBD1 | ASSPRTGDEGNTIY
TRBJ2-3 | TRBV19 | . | ASSIGHTQY
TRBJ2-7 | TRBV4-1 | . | ASSQSQLAEDYEQY
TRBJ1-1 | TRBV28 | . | ASKEFNTEAF
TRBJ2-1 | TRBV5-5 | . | ASSFWQGNEQF
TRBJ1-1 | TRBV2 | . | ASSEDGAPNTEAL
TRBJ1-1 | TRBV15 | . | ATSRAPTGSTEAF
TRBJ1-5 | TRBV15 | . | ATCRDSNQPQH
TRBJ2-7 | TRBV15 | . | ATSRDRAGAYEQY
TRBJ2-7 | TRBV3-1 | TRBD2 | ASSQVGGGAYEQY
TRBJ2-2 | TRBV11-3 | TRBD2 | ASSLTSRSTGELF
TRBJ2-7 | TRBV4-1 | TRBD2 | ASSQGWGGRPSEQY
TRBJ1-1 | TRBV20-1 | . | SATRTGSAEAF
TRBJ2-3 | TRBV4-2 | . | ASSPEVYTDTQY
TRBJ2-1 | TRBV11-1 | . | ASRKGQAFYNEQF
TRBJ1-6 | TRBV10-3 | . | AISEGAGADSPLH
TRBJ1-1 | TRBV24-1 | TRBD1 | ATRGQGGTEAF
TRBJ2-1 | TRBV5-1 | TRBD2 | ASSWGLATDEQF
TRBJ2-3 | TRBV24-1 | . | ATSDPGSLGGTDTQY
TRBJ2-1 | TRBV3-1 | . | ASSQDWASEQL
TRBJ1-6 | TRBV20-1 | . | SARHGQLNSPLH
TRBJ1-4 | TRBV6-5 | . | ASSYSWQGNEKLF
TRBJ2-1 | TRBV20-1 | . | SATSDPGQLNEQF
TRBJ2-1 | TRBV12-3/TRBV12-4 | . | ASRLASSFYNEQF
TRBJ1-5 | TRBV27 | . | ASSLSAGDSDQPQH
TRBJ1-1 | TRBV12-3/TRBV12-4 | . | ASSWTLGDTEAF
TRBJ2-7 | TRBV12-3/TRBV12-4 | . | ASSFLNQAPYEQY
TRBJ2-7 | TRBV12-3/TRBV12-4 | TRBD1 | ASSEGQGADEQY
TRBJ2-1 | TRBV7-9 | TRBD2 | ASSGNRDYDNEQF
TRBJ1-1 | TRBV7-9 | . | ASSLARYDSLAEAF
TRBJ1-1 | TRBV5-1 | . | ASSPPKGTEAF
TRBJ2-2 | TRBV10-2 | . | ASSETQNTGELF
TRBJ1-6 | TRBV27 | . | ASSPTGPPNHLLH